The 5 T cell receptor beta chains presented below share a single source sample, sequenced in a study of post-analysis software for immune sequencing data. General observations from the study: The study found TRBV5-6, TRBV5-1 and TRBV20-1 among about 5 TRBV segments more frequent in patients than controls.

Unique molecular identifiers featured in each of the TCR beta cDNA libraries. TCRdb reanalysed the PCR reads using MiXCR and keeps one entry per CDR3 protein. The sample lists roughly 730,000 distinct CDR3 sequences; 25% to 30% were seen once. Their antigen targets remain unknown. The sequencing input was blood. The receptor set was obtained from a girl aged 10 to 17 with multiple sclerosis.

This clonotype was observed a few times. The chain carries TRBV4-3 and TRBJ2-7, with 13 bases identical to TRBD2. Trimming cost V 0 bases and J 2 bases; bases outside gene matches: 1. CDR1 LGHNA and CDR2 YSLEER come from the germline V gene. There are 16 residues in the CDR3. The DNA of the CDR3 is TGCGCCAGCAGCCAAGAAGGGACTAGCGGGGCCTACGAGCAGTACTTC. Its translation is CASSQEGTSGAYEQYF.

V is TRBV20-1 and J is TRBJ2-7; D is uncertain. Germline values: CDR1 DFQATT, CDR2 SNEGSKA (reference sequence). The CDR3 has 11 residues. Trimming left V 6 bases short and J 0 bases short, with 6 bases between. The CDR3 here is CSAMDSYEQYF. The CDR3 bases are TGCAGTGCAATGGACTCCTACGAGCAGTACTTC.

The CDR3 region is CASSRPHESSYEQYF. In DNA form, the CDR3 reads TGCGCCAGCAGCCGACCGCATGAGAGCTCCTACGAGCAGTACTTC. The chain joins TRBV5-1 to TRBJ2-7; D is unclear. CDR3 size: 15 residues. From germline, CDR1 is SGHRS and CDR2 YFSETQ. V shed 4 bases and J shed 0 bases, with 14 bases lying between them.

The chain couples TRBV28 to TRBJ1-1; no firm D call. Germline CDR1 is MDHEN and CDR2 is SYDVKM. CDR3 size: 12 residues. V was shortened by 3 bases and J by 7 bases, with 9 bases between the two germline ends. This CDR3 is CASSLARHEAFF. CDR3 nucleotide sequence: TGTGCCAGCAGTTTGGCACGGCATGAAGCTTTCTTT. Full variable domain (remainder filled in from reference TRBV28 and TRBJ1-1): DVKVTQSSRYLVKRTGEKVFLECVQDMDHENMFWYRQDPGLGLRLIYFSYDVKMKEKGDIPEGYSVSREKKERFSLILESASTNQTSMYLCASSLARHEAFFGQGTRLTVV.

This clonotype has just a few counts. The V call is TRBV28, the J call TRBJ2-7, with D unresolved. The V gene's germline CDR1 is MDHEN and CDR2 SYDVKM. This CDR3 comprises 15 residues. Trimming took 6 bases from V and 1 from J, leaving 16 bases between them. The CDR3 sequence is CASSRKESWSYEQYF. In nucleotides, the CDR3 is TGTGCCAGCAGCCGCAAAGAGTCCTGGTCCTACGAGCAGTACTTC. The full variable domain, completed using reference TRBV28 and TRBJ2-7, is DVKVTQSSRYLVKRTGEKVFLECVQDMDHENMFWYRQDPGLGLRLIYFSYDVKMKEKGDIPEGYSVSREKKERFSLILESASTNQTSMYLCASSRKESWSYEQYFGPGTRLTVT.